The source of this TCR beta chain is a study of control samples from healthy donors and cancer patients. Method: immunoSEQ multiplex PCR; TCRdb's copy keeps in-frame clones and lacks some. The data show 63,000 or so clones, approximately 84% seen once. V shed 6 bases and J shed 8 bases, with 13 bases lying between them. Germline-derived CDR1 and CDR2 are MRHNA and SNTAGT. The CDR3 consists of 12 residues. The sequence came from a man aged 50-59 years in good health. The chain employs TRBV6-4 and TRBJ1-2; no definite D call. Material for sequencing was blood. DNA of the CDR3: TGTGCCAGCAGGAGCGGGAGAAGGGGCTACACCTTC. It is translated as CASRSGRRGYTF.